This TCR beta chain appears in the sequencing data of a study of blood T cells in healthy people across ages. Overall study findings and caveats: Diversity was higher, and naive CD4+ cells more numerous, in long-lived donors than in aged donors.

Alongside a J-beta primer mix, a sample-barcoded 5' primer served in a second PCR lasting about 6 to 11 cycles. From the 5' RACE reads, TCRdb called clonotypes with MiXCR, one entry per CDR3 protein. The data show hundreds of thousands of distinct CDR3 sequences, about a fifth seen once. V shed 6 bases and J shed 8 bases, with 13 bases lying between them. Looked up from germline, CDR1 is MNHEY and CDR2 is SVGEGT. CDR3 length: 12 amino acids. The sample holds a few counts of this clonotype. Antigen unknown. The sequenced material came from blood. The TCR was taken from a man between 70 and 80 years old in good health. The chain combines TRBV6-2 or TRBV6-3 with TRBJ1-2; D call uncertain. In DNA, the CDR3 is TGTGCCAGCAGCATCGACATTCAGGGCTACACCTTC. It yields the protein CASSIDIQGYTF.